The subject of this entry is one T cell receptor (beta chain). This sample was taken from a study of blood T cell repertoires in COVID-19. Assay used: immunoSEQ multiplex PCR; TCRdb lists only in-frame clones, some missing. The sample includes approximately 150,000 clones, approximately 92% of them seen just once. V lost 2 bases and J lost 7, with 11 bases in between. Germline-derived CDR1 and CDR2 are SGHTA and FQGTGA. The CDR3 sequence is 13 residues long. This chain uses TRBV7-3 with TRBJ2-5; no clear D gene. The sequence came from a woman aged 55-75 years with active COVID-19. Source material: peripheral blood. This CDR3 is CASSLGPSGTQYF. Written as DNA, the CDR3 is TGTGCCAGCAGCTTAGGTCCCTCGGGGACCCAGTACTTC.